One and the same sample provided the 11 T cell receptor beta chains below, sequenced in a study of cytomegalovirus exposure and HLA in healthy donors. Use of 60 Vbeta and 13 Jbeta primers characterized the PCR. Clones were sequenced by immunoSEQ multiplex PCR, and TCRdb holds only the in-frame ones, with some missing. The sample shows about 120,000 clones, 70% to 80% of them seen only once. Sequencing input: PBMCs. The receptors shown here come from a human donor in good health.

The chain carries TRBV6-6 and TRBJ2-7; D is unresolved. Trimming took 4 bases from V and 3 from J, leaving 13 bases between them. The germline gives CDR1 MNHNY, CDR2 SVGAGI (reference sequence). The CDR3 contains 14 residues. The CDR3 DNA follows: TGTGCCAGCAGTTCCTACGCATATAACTACGAGCAGTACTTC. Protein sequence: CASSSYAYNYEQYF.

For the CDR3, the DNA is TGTGCCAGCAGCGGGCGAGGGAGCACTGAAGCTTTCTTT. It codes for CASSGRGSTEAFF. The genes are TRBV7-9 and TRBJ1-1; D not certain. With 5 bases removed from V and 4 bases from J, the gap between germline ends came to 11 bases. This CDR3 region has 13 residues. The germline V gene has CDR1 SEHNR and CDR2 FQNEAQ (reference sequence).

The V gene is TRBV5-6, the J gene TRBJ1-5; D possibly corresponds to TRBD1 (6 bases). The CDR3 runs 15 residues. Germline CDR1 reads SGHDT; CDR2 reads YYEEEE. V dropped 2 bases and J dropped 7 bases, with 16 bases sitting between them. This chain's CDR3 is CASSFGQGLRQPQHF. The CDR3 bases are TGTGCCAGCAGCTTTGGTCAGGGGCTGAGACAGCCCCAGCATTTT.

The CDR3 nucleotides read TGTGCCAGCAGCTTAGGCGTCGGAGGGCTTGGCTATGGCTACACCTTC. Protein: CASSLGVGGLGYGYTF. The V and J genes are TRBV7-9 and TRBJ1-2; no definite D call. V lost 1 base and J lost 4, with 16 bases in between. CDR3 length: 16 residues. The germline gives CDR1 SEHNR, CDR2 FQNEAQ (reference sequence). Together with reference TRBV7-9 and TRBJ1-2, the CDR3 gives the full variable domain: DTGVSQNPRHKITKRGQNVTFRCDPISEHNRLYWYRQTLGQGPEFLTYFQNEAQLEKSRLLSDRFSAERPKGSFSTLEIQRTEQGDSAMYLCASSLGVGGLGYGYTFGSGTRLTVV.

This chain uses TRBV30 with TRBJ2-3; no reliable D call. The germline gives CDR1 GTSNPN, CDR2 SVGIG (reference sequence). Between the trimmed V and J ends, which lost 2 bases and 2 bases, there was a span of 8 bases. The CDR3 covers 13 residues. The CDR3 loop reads CAWSRANTDTQYF. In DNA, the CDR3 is TGTGCCTGGAGTAGAGCTAACACAGATACGCAGTATTTT.

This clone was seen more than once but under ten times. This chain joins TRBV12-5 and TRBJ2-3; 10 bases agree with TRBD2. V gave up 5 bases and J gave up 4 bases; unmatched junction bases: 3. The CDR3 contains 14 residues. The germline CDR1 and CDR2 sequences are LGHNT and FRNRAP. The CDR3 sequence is CASGLGLAADTQYF. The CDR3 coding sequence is TGTGCTAGTGGTCTCGGACTAGCGGCAGATACGCAGTATTTT. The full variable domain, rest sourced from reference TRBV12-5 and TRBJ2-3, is DARVTQTPRHKVTEMGQEVTMRCQPILGHNTVFWYRQTMMQGLELLAYFRNRAPLDDSGMPKDRFSAEMPDATLATLKIQPSEPRDSAVYFCASGLGLAADTQYFGPGTRLTVL.

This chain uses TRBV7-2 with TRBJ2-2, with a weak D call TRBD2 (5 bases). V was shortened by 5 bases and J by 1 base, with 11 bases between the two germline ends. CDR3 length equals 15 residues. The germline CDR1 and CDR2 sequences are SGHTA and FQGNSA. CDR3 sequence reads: CASSRGSGNTGELFF. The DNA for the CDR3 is TGTGCCAGCAGCCGAGGCAGCGGGAACACCGGGGAGCTGTTTTTT.

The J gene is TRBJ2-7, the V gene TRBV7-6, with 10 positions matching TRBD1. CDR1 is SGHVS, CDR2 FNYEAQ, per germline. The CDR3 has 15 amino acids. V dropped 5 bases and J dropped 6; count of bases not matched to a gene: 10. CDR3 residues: CASSPTQGQGSEQYF. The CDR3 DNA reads TGTGCCAGCAGCCCTACCCAGGGACAGGGGAGCGAGCAGTACTTC.

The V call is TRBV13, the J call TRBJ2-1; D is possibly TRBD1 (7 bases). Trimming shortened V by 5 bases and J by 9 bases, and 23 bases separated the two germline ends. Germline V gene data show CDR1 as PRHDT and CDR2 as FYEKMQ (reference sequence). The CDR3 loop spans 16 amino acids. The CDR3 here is CASSPGGQGGNGEQFF. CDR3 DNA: TGTGCCAGCAGCCCAGGGGGGCAGGGCGGGAACGGTGAGCAGTTCTTC.

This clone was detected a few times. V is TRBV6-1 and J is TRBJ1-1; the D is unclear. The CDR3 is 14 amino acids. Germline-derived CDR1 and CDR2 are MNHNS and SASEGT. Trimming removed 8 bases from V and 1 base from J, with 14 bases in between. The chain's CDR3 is CASVLGGPNTEAFF. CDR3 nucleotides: TGTGCCAGCGTACTGGGAGGGCCGAACACTGAAGCTTTCTTT.

The CDR3 nucleotides read TGTGCCTCCGAGGCAGCGGGATTAGGCTCCTACAATGAGCAGTTCTTC. Amino acids: CASEAAGLGSYNEQFF. The rearrangement uses TRBV27 and TRBJ2-1; 7 nucleotides agree with TRBD2. Germline V gives CDR1 MNHEY, CDR2 SMNVEV (reference sequence). This CDR3 has 16 amino acids. V trimming: 11 bases; J trimming: 0 bases; junction bases outside the gene matches: 13.